One sample yielded the 18 T cell receptor beta chains listed below, sequenced in a study of spatial heterogeneity in lung cancer. General study points: Expanded alpha and beta TCR counts within tumors tracked tumor mutation counts.

From the 5' RACE reads, TCRdb called clonotypes with MiXCR, one entry per CDR3 protein. The table lists about 17,000 distinct CDR3 sequences, around 6% of them singletons. Time point specified: sample taken at primary tumor resection. Which antigens these TCRs recognize remains unknown. The sequencing here drew on lung tumor tissue, taken at surgery. Receptor source: a male donor with early-stage non-small cell lung cancer.

This clonotype was seen many times. The V gene is TRBV7-6, the J gene TRBJ2-7; 7 positions agree with TRBD1. This CDR3 contains 13 residues. CDR1 and CDR2 (germline): SGHVS, FNYEAQ. Unmatched junction bases numbered 4, after V lost 5 bases and J lost 3 bases. CDR3 sequence (DNA): TGTGCCAGCAGCCGGACAGGTGGCTACGAGCAGTACTTC. It codes for CASSRTGGYEQYF.

The sample holds many counts of this clonotype. The chain carries TRBV7-2 and TRBJ2-3; D uncertain. This CDR3 is built from 12 residues. V lost 5 bases and J 2 bases, leaving 5 bases between the germline ends. The germline gives CDR1 SGHTA, CDR2 FQGNSA. The CDR3 coding sequence is TGTGCCAGCAGCCAGTACACAGATACGCAGTATTTT. As protein: CASSQYTDTQYF.

This clonotype came up a few times. This chain links TRBV15 with TRBJ1-5; 10 nucleotides line up with TRBD1. This CDR3 spans 19 amino acids. Germline CDR1 LNHNV, CDR2 YYDKDF (reference sequence). J gave up 0 bases and V 3 bases, and 11 bases lay outside the gene matches. The CDR3 nucleotides are TGTGCCACCAGCAGTAATCCGGGACAGGGGCTCTTTAGCAATCAGCCCCAGCATTTT. Its translation: CATSSNPGQGLFSNQPQHF.

This clonotype was detected many times. The chain combines TRBV11-2 with TRBJ2-1; TRBD2 aligns across 9 bases. V trimming: 3 bases; J trimming: 2 bases; junction bases outside the gene matches: 5. The CDR3 consists of 16 residues. Germline lookup yields CDR1 SGHAT and CDR2 FQNNGV. The CDR3 spells CASSFRLAGAYNEQFF. The DNA for the CDR3 is TGTGCCAGCAGCTTTAGATTAGCGGGGGCCTACAATGAGCAGTTCTTC. The full variable domain, with the rest looked up from reference TRBV11-2 and TRBJ2-1, is EAGVAQSPRYKIIEKRQSVAFWCNPISGHATLYWYQQILGQGPKLLIQFQNNGVVDDSQLPKDRFSAERLKGVDSTLKIQPAKLEDSAVYLCASSFRLAGAYNEQFFGPGTRLTVL.

This clonotype was recorded at least ten times. The chain couples TRBV28 to TRBJ1-5; TRBD1 agrees at 8 bases. V trimming: 3 bases; J trimming: 5 bases; junction bases outside the gene matches: 3. CDR1 and CDR2 from the germline V gene are MDHEN and SYDVKM. There are 14 residues in the CDR3. CDR3 protein: CASSFGTGDQPQHF. The CDR3 DNA reads as TGTGCCAGCAGTTTCGGGACAGGTGATCAGCCCCAGCATTTT.

This clonotype was seen a handful of times. This chain links TRBV29-1 with TRBJ2-5; 9 bases match TRBD2. Germline V gives CDR1 SQVTM, CDR2 ANQGSEA. V shed 4 bases, J shed 2 bases, and the junction held 5 bases outside the gene matches. The CDR3 runs to 14 residues. CDR3 DNA sequence: TGCAGCGTTGGGCGGGGGGGAGGACAAGAGACCCAGTACTTC. Residues: CSVGRGGGQETQYF.

This clonotype is judged medium-sized (0.01 to 0.1%). The chain joins TRBV4-3 to TRBJ2-5, with TRBD2 as a possible D gene (5 bases). Trimming took 0 bases from V and 7 from J, leaving 18 bases between them. Germline V lookup: CDR1 LGHNA, CDR2 YSLEER. This CDR3 has 16 amino acids. In DNA form, the CDR3 reads TGCGCCAGCAGCCAAGACTTATTCGGAGGCGAAGGGACCCAGTACTTC. Its translation: CASSQDLFGGEGTQYF.

This clonotype was counted between two and nine times. J is TRBJ2-7 and V is TRBV24-1, with 7 nucleotides matching TRBD1. Germline V gives CDR1 KGHDR, CDR2 SFDVKD. The CDR3 extends over 12 amino acids. V lost 6 bases, J lost 7 bases, and 5 bases stayed unmatched. The chain's CDR3 is CATSLTGREQYF. The CDR3 DNA follows: TGTGCCACCAGTCTGACAGGGCGAGAGCAGTACTTC.

This clonotype was found many times. The rearrangement uses TRBV12-3 or TRBV12-4 and TRBJ1-1; tentatively, D is TRBD1 (6 bases). The CDR3 is 14 amino acids. Trimming left V 7 bases short and J 1 base short, with 13 bases between. The CDR3 DNA is TGTGCCAGCAACCCGACAGGCCCGAACACTGAAGCTTTCTTT. This translates into CASNPTGPNTEAFF.

This clonotype was detected ten times or more. V is TRBV27 and J is TRBJ2-3, with D hard to call. Germline CDR1 reads MNHEY; CDR2 reads SMNVEV (reference sequence). This CDR3 is 14 amino acids long. Trimming took off 3 bases at V and 5 bases at J, with 12 bases between the two ends. The CDR3 loop reads CASSLRLEIDTQYF. The CDR3 nucleotides are TGTGCCAGCAGTTTGAGGCTAGAAATAGATACGCAGTATTTT.

Turning to this clonotype: This may arise from a read error, as a much more abundant clone is one base away. CDR3 sequence: CASSERWSGRGEGTQYF. The CDR3 DNA reads as TGTGCCAGCAGTGAGAGATGGAGCGGGAGAGGGGAAGGGACCCAGTACTTC. This chain joins TRBV25-1 and TRBJ2-5, with TRBD2 matching over 8 bases. J gave up 7 bases and V 3 bases, and 16 bases lay outside the gene matches. Germline V gene lookup returns CDR1 MGHDK and CDR2 SYGVNS. The CDR3 consists of 17 residues.

The rearrangement joins TRBV15 to TRBJ1-2, with 11 bases fitting TRBD1. The CDR3 sequence is 13 residues long. Germline V lookup: CDR1 LNHNV, CDR2 YYDKDF (reference sequence). V trimming: 3 bases; J trimming: 8 bases; junction bases outside the gene matches: 2. The CDR3 region has the DNA TGTGCCACCAGCAGGGGACAGGGGGAAGGCTACACCTTC. Its protein product is CATSRGQGEGYTF.

On this clonotype itself: A much larger clonotype is one base distant, so this may be a read error. The chain is built from TRBV7-9 and TRBJ1-2, with a tentative D call TRBD1 (5 bases). The germline V gene encodes CDR1 SEHNR and CDR2 FQNEAQ (reference sequence). This CDR3 spans 15 amino acids. Trimming pared 4 bases from V and 0 bases from J, leaving 12 bases between. CDR3 coding DNA: TGTGCCAGCAGCTGGACGGACACGACTAACTATGGCTACACCTTC. This encodes CASSWTDTTNYGYTF.

Many counts were recorded for this clonotype. The chain's CDR3 is CASSYSRGSTNEKLFF. CDR3 DNA sequence: TGTGCCAGCAGTTACTCTCGGGGCTCAACTAATGAAAAACTGTTTTTT. The chain carries TRBV6-5 and TRBJ1-4; D is possibly TRBD1 (5 bases). With 0 bases removed from V and 0 bases from J, the gap between germline ends came to 8 bases. Germline CDR1 is MNHEY and CDR2 is SVGAGI. The CDR3 has 16 amino acids.

This clonotype was detected many times. V gene TRBV30 combines with J gene TRBJ2-1; D uncertain. The germline CDR1 and CDR2 sequences are GTSNPN and SVGIG (reference sequence). CDR3 size: 12 residues. V lost 3 bases and J 1 base, leaving 4 bases between the germline ends. The CDR3 protein is CAWSSSYNEQFF. DNA of the CDR3: TGTGCCTGGAGCTCATCCTACAATGAGCAGTTCTTC.

There are many counts of this clonotype. The chain links TRBV29-1 to TRBJ1-1; 9 positions agree with TRBD1. The junction had 2 bases not matched to a gene; V was cut back by 5 bases and J by 4 bases. The CDR3 sequence is 12 residues long. The germline V gene has CDR1 SQVTM and CDR2 ANQGSEA. CDR3 sequence reads: CSVSTGGTEAFF. DNA of the CDR3: TGCAGCGTTTCGACAGGGGGCACTGAAGCTTTCTTT.

Ten or more counts support this clonotype. The V call is TRBV3-1, the J call TRBJ1-1; D call uncertain. V was clipped by 4 bases and J by 6 bases, with 12 bases between them. Germline V gives CDR1 LGHDT, CDR2 YNNKEL (reference sequence). CDR3 size: 13 residues. The CDR3, as DNA: TGTGCCAGCAGCCCCGACATGATCGCTGAAGCTTTCTTT. Its translation is CASSPDMIAEAFF.

This clonotype is judged medium-sized. The chain uses TRBV9 and TRBJ2-5, with D unclear. The CDR3 contains 13 residues. The germline gives CDR1 SGDLS, CDR2 YYNGEE. Trimming removed 3 bases at V and 5 bases at J, with 11 bases between. CDR3 sequence reads: CASSGKGAETQYF. The CDR3 nucleotides read TGTGCCAGCAGCGGTAAGGGCGCGGAGACCCAGTACTTC.